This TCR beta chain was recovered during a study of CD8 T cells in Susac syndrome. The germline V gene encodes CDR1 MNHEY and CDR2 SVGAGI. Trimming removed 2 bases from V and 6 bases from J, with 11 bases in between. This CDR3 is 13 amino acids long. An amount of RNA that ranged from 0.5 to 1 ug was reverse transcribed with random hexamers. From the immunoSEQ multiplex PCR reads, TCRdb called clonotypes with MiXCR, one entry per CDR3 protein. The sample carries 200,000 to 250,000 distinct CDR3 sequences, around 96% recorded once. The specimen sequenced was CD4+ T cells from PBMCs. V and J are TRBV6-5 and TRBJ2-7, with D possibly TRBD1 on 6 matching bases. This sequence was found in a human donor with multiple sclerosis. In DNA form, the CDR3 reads TGTGCCAGCAGTTACGGTCAGGGGTCCGAGCAGTACTTC. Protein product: CASSYGQGSEQYF.